This TCR beta chain was profiled in a study of blood T cells in healthy people across ages. With 5 bases clipped from V and 2 bases from J, the junction kept 5 bases outside the gene matches. The CDR3 has 15 residues. CDR1 and CDR2 from the germline V gene are SGHDN and FVKESK. For the second PCR, which ran for roughly 6 to 12 cycles, a sample-barcoded 5' primer and a J-beta primer mix were used. In TCRdb, the 5' RACE reads were re-called with MiXCR into one record per CDR3 protein. The sample has hundreds of thousands of distinct CDR3 sequences; approximately 40% are singletons. The sample, roughly 9.1 milliliters of peripheral blood, was drawn from each donor. Study-level points and caveats: Diversity was estimated from one million T cells, and these estimates were considered underestimates.

Worth noting for this clonotype: Its antigen is unknown.

The clonotype was recovered from a man older than 75 in good health. Specimen: blood. The J gene is TRBJ2-7, the V gene TRBV14; 11 bases match TRBD1. The chain's CDR3 is CASSADRGLPYEQYF. The CDR3 coding sequence is TGTGCCAGCAGCGCGGACAGGGGGCTTCCCTACGAGCAGTACTTC.